The TCR beta chain under discussion was sequenced for a study of Graves' ophthalmopathy and Graves' hyperthyroidism. The germline CDR1 and CDR2 sequences are SQVTM and ANQGSEA. With V trimmed by 3 bases and J by 3 bases, 2 bases remained unmatched. The CDR3 consists of 13 residues. Scientists amplified the TCR beta CDR3 regions from RNA transcripts. First-round RT-PCR used HTBI primers; second-round multiplex PCR followed. In TCRdb, the multiplex PCR reads were re-called with MiXCR into one record per CDR3 protein. The table lists some 750,000 distinct CDR3 sequences, roughly 40% of them singletons. The TCR originated in an adult man with Graves' ophthalmopathy. The specimen sequenced was peripheral blood. The rearrangement uses TRBV29-1 and TRBJ1-2; 9 nucleotides align to TRBD1. The CDR3 protein is CSVDRDRDYGYTF. CDR3 in DNA: TGCAGCGTTGACCGGGACAGGGACTATGGCTACACCTTC.